What follows is one T cell receptor (beta chain) and its context. A junction end diverges from the germline sequence, so it may reflect a read error. The data stem from a study of blood T cell repertoires in COVID-19. Profiling relied on immunoSEQ multiplex PCR, and the TCRdb table lists in-frame clones only, not all of them. The sample shows around 130,000 clones, around 85% of them seen only once. Material: peripheral blood. The TCR sequence derives from a woman aged 45-60 years with acute or convalescent COVID-19.

The CDR3 region has the DNA TGTGCCAGCAGCTTAGGAGGGCTGGGCCTCCGGGAGAACTTT. It is translated as CASSLGGLGLRENF. This chain joins TRBV11-2 and TRBJ1-3; D gene uncertain. The CDR3 loop spans 14 amino acids. Germline V gene sequence: CDR1 SGHAT, CDR2 FQNNGV.